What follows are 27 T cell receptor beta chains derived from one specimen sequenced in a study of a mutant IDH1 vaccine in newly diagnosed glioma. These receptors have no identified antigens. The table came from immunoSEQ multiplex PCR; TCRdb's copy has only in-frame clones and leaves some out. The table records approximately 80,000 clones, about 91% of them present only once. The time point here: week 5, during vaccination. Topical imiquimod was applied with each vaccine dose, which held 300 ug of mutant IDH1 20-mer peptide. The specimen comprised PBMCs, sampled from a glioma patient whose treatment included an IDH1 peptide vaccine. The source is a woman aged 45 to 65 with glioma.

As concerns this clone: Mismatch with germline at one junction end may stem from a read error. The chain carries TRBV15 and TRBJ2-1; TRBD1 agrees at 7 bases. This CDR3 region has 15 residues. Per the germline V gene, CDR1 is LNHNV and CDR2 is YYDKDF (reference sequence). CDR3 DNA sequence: TGTGCCACCAGTAGAGAGTCGACAGGGATGAATGAGCAGTTCTTC. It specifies CATSRESTGMNEQFF.

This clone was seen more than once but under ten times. This CDR3 is CASSFGGDYNEQFF. In nucleotides, the CDR3 is TGTGCCAGCAGCTTCGGAGGGGATTACAATGAGCAGTTCTTC. The gene calls are TRBV11-3 and TRBJ2-1; TRBD2 is a possible D gene (6 bases). The V end lost 3 bases, the J end lost 4 bases, and 10 bases lay between the germline ends. This CDR3 spans 14 amino acids. Germline assignment: CDR1 SGHNT and CDR2 YENEEA. The whole variable domain, remainder taken from reference TRBV11-3 and TRBJ2-1, is EAGVVQSPRYKIIEKKQPVAFWCNPISGHNTLYWYLQNLGQGPELLIRYENEEAVDDSQLPKDRFSAERLKGVDSTLKIQPAELGDSAVYLCASSFGGDYNEQFFGPGTRLTVL.

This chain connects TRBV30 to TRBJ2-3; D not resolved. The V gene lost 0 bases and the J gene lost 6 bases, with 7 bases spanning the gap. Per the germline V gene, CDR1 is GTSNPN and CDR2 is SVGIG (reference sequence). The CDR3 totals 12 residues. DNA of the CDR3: TGTGCCTGGAGTGTATTAGGCGATACGCAGTATTTT. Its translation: CAWSVLGDTQYF.

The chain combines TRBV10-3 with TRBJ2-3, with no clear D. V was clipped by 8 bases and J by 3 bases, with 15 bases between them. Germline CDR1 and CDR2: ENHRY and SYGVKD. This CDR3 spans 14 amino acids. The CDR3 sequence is CAIGQRAETDTQYF. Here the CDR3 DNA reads TGTGCCATCGGGCAGCGAGCAGAGACAGATACGCAGTATTTT.

The CDR3: CASSGSTGVNTEAFF. CDR3 bases: TGCGCCAGCAGCGGGTCAACAGGGGTTAACACTGAAGCTTTCTTT. V is TRBV5-1 and J is TRBJ1-1; 7 positions match TRBD1. The germline V gene has CDR1 SGHRS and CDR2 YFSETQ. Trimming took 4 bases from V and 2 from J; bases not matched to a gene: 8. The CDR3 consists of 15 residues.

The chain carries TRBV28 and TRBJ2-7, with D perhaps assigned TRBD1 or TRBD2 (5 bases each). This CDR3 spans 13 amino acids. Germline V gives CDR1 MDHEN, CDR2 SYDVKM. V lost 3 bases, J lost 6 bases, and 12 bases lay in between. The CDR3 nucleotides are TGTGCCAGCAGTTTGGGGGTCGGAAGCGAGCAGTACTTC. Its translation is CASSLGVGSEQYF.

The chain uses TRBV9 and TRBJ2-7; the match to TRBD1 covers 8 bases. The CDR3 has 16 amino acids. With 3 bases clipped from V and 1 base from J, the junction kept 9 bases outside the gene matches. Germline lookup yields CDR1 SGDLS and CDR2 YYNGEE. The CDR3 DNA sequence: TGTGCCAGCAGCGAGAGCCCGGACAGGGAATCCTACGAGCAGTACTTC. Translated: CASSESPDRESYEQYF.

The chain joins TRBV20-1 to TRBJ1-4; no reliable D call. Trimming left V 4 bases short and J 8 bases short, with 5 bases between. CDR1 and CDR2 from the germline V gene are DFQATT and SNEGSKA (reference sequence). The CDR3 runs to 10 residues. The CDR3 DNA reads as TGCAGTGCTATGACCGAAAAACTGTTTTTT. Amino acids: CSAMTEKLFF.

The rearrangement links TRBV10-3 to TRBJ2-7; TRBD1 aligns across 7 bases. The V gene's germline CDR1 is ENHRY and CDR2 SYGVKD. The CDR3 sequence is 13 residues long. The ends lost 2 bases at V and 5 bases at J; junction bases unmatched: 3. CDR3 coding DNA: TGTGCCATCAGTGAGGACAGGGACCACGAGCAGTACTTC. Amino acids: CAISEDRDHEQYF.

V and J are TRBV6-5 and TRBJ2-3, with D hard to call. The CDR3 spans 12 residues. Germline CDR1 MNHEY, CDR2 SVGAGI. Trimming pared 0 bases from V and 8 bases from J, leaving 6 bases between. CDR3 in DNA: TGTGCCAGCAGTTACTCAGGGCTTACGCAGTATTTT. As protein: CASSYSGLTQYF.

CDR3 bases: TGTGCCAGCCTCGGAGGACCACTTTCTGAAGCTTTCTTT. As protein: CASLGGPLSEAFF. This chain uses TRBV5-5 with TRBJ1-1; D call uncertain. Germline-derived CDR1 and CDR2 are SGHKS and YYEKEE (reference sequence). There are 13 residues in the CDR3. V was pared by 7 bases and J by 6 bases, with 16 bases between.

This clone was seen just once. The CDR3 protein is CASSVVGSTEAFF. CDR3 DNA sequence: TGTGCCAGCAGCGTAGTGGGTAGCACTGAAGCTTTCTTT. The chain recombines TRBV9 with TRBJ1-1; D ambiguous. V dropped 0 bases and J dropped 4 bases, with 7 bases sitting between them. Germline CDR1 is SGDLS and CDR2 is YYNGEE. The CDR3 spans 13 residues. Together with reference TRBV9 and TRBJ1-1, the CDR3 gives the full variable domain: DSGVTQTPKHLITATGQRVTLRCSPRSGDLSVYWYQQSLDQGLQFLIQYYNGEERAKGNILERFSAQQFPDLHSELNLSSLELGDSALYFCASSVVGSTEAFFGQGTRLTVV.

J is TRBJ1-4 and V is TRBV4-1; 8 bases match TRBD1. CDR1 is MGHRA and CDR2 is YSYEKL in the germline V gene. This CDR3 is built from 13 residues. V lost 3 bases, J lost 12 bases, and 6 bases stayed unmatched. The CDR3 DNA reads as TGCGCCAGCAGCCATGCAGGGGGCAGGGAACTGTTTTTT. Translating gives CASSHAGGRELFF.

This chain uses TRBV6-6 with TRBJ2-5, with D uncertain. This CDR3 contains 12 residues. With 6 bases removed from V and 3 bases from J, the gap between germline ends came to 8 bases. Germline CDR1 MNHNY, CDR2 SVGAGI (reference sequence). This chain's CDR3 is CASRQNEETQYF. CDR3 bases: TGTGCCAGCAGACAGAACGAAGAGACCCAGTACTTC.

The DNA of the CDR3 is TGTGCCAGCAGCCGCGGGACAGGGAAAGGGGCAGATACGCAGTATTTT. Translation gives CASSRGTGKGADTQYF. The V call is TRBV11-1, the J call TRBJ2-3, with 9 nucleotides matching TRBD1. The V gene's germline CDR1 is SGHAT and CDR2 FQDESV (reference sequence). The CDR3 is 16 residues long. V gave up 5 bases and J gave up 4 bases; unmatched junction bases: 10. Full variable domain (rest looked up from reference TRBV11-1 and TRBJ2-3): EAEVAQSPRYKITEKSQAVAFWCDPISGHATLYWYRQILGQGPELLVQFQDESVVDDSQLPKDRFSAERLKGVDSTLKIQPAELGDSAMYLCASSRGTGKGADTQYFGPGTRLTVL.

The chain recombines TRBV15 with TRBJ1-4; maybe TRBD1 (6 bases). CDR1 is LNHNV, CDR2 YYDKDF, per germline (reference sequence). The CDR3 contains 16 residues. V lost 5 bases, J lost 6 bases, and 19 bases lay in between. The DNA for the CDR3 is TGTGCCACCAGCCCCCCGAGGGGGGGCGCAGATGAAAAACTGTTTTTT. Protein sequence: CATSPPRGGADEKLFF.

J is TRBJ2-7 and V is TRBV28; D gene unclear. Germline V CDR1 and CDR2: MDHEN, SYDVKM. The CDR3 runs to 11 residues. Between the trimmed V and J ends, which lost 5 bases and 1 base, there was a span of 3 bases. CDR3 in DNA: TGTGCCAGCAGTCATTCCTACGAGCAGTACTTC. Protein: CASSHSYEQYF.

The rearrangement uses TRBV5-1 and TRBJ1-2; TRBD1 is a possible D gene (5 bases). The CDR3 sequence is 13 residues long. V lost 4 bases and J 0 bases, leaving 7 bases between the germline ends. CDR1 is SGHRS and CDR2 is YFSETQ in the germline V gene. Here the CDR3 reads CASSPTANYGYTF. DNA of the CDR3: TGCGCCAGCAGCCCGACAGCTAACTATGGCTACACCTTC.

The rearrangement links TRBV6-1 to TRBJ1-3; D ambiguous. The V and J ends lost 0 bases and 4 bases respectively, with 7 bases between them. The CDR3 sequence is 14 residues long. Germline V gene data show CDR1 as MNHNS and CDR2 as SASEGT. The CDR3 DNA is TGTGCCAGCAGTGAAGCGCTTGGAGGAAACACCATATATTTT. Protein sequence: CASSEALGGNTIYF.

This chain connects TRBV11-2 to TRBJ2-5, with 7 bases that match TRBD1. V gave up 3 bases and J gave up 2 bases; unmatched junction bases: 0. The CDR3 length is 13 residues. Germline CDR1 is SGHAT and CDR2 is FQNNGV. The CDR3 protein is CASSLGQQETQYF. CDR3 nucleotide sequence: TGTGCCAGCAGCTTGGGACAGCAAGAGACCCAGTACTTC.

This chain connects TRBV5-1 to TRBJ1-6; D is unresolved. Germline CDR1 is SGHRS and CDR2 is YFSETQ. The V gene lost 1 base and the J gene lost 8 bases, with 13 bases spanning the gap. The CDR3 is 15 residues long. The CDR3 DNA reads TGCGCCAGCAGCTTGCGGTACGGGTACGATTCACCCCTCCACTTT. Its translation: CASSLRYGYDSPLHF.

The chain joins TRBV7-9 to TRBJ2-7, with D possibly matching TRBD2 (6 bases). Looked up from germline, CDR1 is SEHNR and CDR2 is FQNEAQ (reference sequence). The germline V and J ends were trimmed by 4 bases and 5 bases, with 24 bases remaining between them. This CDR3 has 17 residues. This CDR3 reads CASSSELGASGDHEQYF. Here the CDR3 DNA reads TGTGCCAGCAGCTCCGAACTCGGGGCCTCGGGGGACCACGAGCAGTACTTC.

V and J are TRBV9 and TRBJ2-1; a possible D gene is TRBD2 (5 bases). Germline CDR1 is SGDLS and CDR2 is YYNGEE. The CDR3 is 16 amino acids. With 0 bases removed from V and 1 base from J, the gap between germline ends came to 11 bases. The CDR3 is CASSVDGGQSYNEQFF. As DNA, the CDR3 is TGTGCCAGCAGCGTAGATGGCGGGCAGTCCTACAATGAGCAGTTCTTC. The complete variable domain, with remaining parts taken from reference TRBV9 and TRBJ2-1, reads DSGVTQTPKHLITATGQRVTLRCSPRSGDLSVYWYQQSLDQGLQFLIQYYNGEERAKGNILERFSAQQFPDLHSELNLSSLELGDSALYFCASSVDGGQSYNEQFFGPGTRLTVL.

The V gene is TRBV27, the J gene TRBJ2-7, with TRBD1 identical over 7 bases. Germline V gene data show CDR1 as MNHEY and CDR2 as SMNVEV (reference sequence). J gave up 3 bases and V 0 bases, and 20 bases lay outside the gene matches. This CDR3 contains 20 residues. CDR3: CASSLSSFPLHRDRGYEQYF. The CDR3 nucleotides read TGTGCCAGCAGTTTATCTTCGTTCCCCCTTCACCGGGACAGAGGCTACGAGCAGTACTTC.

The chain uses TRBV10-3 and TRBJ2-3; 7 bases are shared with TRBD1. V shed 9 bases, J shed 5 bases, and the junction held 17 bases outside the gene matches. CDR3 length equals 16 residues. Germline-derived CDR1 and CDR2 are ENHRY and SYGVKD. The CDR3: CAIRQPTGAREDTQYF. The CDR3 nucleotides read TGTGCCATACGACAGCCCACAGGGGCGAGGGAAGATACGCAGTATTTT.

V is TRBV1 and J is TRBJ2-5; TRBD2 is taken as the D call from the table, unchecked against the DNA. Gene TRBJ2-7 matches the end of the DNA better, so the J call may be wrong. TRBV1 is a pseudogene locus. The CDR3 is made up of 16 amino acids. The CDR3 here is CTSRLEKREASYEQYF. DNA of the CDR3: TGCACCAGCAGACTCGAGAAGCGGGAGGCCTCCTACGAGCAGTACTTC.

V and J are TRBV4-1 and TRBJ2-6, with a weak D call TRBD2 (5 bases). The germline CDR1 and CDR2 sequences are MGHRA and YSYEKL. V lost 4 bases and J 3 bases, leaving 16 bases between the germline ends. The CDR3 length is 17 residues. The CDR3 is CASSPGLSLRGANVLTF. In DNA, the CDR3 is TGCGCCAGCAGCCCCGGACTCTCCCTTCGTGGGGCCAACGTCCTGACTTTC.